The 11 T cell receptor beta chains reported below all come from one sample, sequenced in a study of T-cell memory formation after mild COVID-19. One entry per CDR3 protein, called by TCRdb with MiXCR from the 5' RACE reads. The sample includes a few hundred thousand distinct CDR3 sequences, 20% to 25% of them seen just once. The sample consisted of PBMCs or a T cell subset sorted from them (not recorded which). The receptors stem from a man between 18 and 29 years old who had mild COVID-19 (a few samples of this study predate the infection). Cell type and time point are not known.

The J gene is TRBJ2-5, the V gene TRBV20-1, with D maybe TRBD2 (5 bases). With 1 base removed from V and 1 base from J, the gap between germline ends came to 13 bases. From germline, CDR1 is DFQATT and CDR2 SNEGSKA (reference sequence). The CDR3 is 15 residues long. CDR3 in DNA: TGCAGTGCTAGAGCTGGCCCCGGGGTCCAAGAGACCCAGTACTTC. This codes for CSARAGPGVQETQYF.

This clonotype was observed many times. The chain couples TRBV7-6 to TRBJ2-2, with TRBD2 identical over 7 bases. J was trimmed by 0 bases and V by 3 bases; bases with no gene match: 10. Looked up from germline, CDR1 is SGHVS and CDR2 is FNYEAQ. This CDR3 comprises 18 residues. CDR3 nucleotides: TGTGCCAGCAGCTTTCCCTTCGAGGGAGGGGCGAACACCGGGGAGCTGTTTTTT. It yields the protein CASSFPFEGGANTGELFF.

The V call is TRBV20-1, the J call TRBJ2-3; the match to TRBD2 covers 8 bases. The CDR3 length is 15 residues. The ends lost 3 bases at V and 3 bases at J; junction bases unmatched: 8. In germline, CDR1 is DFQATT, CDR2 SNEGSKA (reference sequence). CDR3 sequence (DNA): TGCAGTGCTAGTTTCGTTCGGGGGGGAACAGATACGCAGTATTTT. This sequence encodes CSASFVRGGTDTQYF.

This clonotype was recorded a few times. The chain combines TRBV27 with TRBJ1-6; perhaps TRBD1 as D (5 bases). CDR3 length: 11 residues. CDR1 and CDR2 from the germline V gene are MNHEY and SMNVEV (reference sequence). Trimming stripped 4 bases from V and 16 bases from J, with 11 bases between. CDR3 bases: TGTGCCAGCAGTTGGGGGACGTTGCTCCACTTT. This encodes CASSWGTLLHF.

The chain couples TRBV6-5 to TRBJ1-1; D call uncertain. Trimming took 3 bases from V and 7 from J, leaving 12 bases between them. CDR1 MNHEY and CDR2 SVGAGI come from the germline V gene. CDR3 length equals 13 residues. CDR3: CASSYSEANEAFF. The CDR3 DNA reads TGTGCCAGCAGTTATTCCGAGGCAAATGAAGCTTTCTTT.

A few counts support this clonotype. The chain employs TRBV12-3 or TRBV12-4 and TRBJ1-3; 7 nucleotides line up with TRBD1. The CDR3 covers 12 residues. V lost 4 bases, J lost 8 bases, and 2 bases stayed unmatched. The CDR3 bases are TGTGCCAGCAGTTACAGGGGCGACACCATATATTTT. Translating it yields CASSYRGDTIYF.

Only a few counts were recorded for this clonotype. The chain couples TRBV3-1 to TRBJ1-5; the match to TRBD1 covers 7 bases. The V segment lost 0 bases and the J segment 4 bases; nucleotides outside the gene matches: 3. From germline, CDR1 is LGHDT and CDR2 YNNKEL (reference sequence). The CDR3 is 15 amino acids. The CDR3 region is CASSQDTGANQPQHF. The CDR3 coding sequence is TGTGCCAGCAGCCAAGATACAGGGGCGAATCAGCCCCAGCATTTT.

CDR3 sequence reads: CAISGSPKGMNTEAFF. The CDR3 nucleotides are TGTGCCATCAGTGGGTCTCCGAAAGGAATGAACACTGAAGCTTTCTTT. The J gene is TRBJ1-1, the V gene TRBV10-3, with no clear D. V lost 4 bases to trimming and J lost 0 bases, with 15 bases between them. CDR1 and CDR2 (germline): ENHRY, SYGVKD. The CDR3 runs to 16 residues.

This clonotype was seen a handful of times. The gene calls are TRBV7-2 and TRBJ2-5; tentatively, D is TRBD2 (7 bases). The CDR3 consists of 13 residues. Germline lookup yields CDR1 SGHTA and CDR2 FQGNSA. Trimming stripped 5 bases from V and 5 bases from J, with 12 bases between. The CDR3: CASSRGGVETQYF. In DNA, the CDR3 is TGTGCCAGCAGCCGAGGGGGGGTGGAGACCCAGTACTTC.

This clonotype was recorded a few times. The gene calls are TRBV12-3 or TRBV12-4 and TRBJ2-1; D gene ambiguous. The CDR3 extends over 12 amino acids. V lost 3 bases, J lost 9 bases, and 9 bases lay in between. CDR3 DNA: TGTGCCAGCAGTTTCGCGAGGTTTGAGCAGTTCTTC. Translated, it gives CASSFARFEQFF.

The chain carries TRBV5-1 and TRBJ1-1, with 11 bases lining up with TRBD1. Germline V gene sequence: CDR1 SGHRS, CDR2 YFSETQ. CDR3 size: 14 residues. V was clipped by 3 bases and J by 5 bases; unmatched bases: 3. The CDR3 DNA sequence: TGCGCCAGCAGCTACCGGGACAGGGGGACTGAAGCTTTCTTT. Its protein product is CASSYRDRGTEAFF.